Included here is one T cell receptor (beta chain) sequence, with context. The V gene's germline CDR1 is MNHEY and CDR2 SVGAGI. This CDR3 contains 15 residues. The V segment lost 6 bases and the J segment 3 bases; nucleotides outside the gene matches: 5. The data were produced by immunoSEQ multiplex PCR, yet TCRdb's version contains in-frame clones alone and is incomplete. The table shows some 170,000 clones, with around 77% occurring only once. The sample belongs to a study of blood T cell repertoires in COVID-19. The material sequenced was peripheral blood. This chain links TRBV6-5 with TRBJ2-7; 13 bases line up with TRBD2. The TCR comes from a man between 65 and 85 years old with acute or convalescent COVID-19. CDR3 region: CASRRTSGGIYEQYF. CDR3 nucleotides: TGTGCCAGCAGGAGGACTAGCGGGGGCATCTACGAGCAGTACTTC.